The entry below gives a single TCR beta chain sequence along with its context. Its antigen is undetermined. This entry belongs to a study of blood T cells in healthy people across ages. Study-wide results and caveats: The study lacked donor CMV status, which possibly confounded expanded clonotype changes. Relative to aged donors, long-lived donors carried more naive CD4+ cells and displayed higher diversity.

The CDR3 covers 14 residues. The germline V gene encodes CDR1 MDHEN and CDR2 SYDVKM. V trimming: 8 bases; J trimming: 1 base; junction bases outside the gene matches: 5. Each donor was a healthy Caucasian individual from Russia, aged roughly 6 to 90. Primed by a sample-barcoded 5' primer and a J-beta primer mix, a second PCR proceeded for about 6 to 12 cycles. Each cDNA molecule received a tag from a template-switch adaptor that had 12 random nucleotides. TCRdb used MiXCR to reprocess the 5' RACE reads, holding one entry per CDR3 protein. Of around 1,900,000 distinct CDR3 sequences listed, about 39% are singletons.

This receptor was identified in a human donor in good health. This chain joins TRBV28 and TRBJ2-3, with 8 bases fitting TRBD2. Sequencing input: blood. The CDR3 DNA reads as TGTGCCAGCGGGACACTAGCGGGCACAGATACGCAGTATTTT. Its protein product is CASGTLAGTDTQYF.